Listed here are 18 T cell receptor beta chains from one sample, sequenced in a study of T cells in localized non-small cell lung cancer. Sequenced by immunoSEQ multiplex PCR; TCRdb stores in-frame clones only, minus some. The sample yields around 1,500 clones, around 30% seen once. Source: normal lung tissue next to the tumor, taken before any cancer treatment. These receptors were taken from a male donor aged 60 or over with stage II squamous cell lung carcinoma.

The chain links TRBV6-8 to TRBJ2-7; 11 bases agree with TRBD2. This CDR3 spans 17 amino acids. V lost 5 bases, J lost 2 bases, and 11 bases stayed unmatched. The germline V gene encodes CDR1 MNHGY and CDR2 SAAAGT. The CDR3 is CASSDLVGTSGTYEQYF. For the CDR3, the DNA is TGTGCCAGCAGTGATCTTGTTGGGACTAGCGGCACCTACGAGCAGTACTTC.

This clone was picked up a small number of times. The chain combines TRBV18 with TRBJ1-1; no clear D. Trimming took 0 bases from V and 10 from J, leaving 15 bases between them. CDR3 length: 14 residues. CDR1 is KGHSH, CDR2 LQKENI, per germline. CDR3 sequence: CASSPPLSGSLAFF. In nucleotides, the CDR3 is TGTGCCAGCTCACCACCTCTGAGTGGTTCACTAGCTTTCTTT.

The chain combines TRBV19 with TRBJ1-6; 10 nucleotides align to TRBD1. The CDR3 sequence is 14 residues long. V lost 7 bases, J lost 10 bases, and 7 bases stayed unmatched. Germline V gene lookup returns CDR1 LNHDA and CDR2 SQIVND (reference sequence). In DNA, the CDR3 is TGTGCCAGTAACTCCGGGACAGGGGCCTCACCCCTCCACTTT. Its protein is CASNSGTGASPLHF.

This clone has a handful of counts. This rearrangement joins TRBV15 to TRBJ1-3; D unclear. In germline, CDR1 is LNHNV, CDR2 YYDKDF (reference sequence). The CDR3 is made up of 14 amino acids. Between the trimmed V and J ends, which lost 5 bases and 0 bases, there was a span of 8 bases. CDR3 residues: CATSRRPSGNTIYF. The CDR3 region has the DNA TGTGCCACCAGCCGGAGGCCCTCTGGAAACACCATATATTTT.

Only a few counts were recorded for this clone. As DNA, the CDR3 is TGTGCCAGCAGTTACTTTGGGGGAGTCAACACCGGGGAGCTGTTTTTT. Protein product: CASSYFGGVNTGELFF. The V call is TRBV6-8, the J call TRBJ2-2; possibly TRBD1 or TRBD2 for D (5 bases each). With 1 base removed from V and 2 bases from J, the gap between germline ends came to 11 bases. The CDR3 loop spans 16 amino acids. From germline, CDR1 is MNHGY and CDR2 SAAAGT.

The chain links TRBV29-1 to TRBJ1-1; a possible D gene is TRBD1 (5 bases). The CDR3 has 14 amino acids. V was shortened by 8 bases and J by 4 bases, with 20 bases between the two germline ends. In germline, CDR1 is SQVTM, CDR2 ANQGSEA. Here the CDR3 DNA reads TGCAGCCAGGTTGGGATGGGGGGAAGCACTGAAGCTTTCTTT. This gives the protein CSQVGMGGSTEAFF.

This clone was detected once. V gene TRBV5-1 combines with J gene TRBJ2-3; 8 bases map to TRBD2. There are 15 residues in the CDR3. J was trimmed by 0 bases and V by 0 bases; bases with no gene match: 0. CDR1 SGHRS and CDR2 YFSETQ come from the germline V gene. The CDR3 nucleotides read TGCGCCAGCAGCTTGGCTAGCGGGAGCACAGATACGCAGTATTTT. Translating it yields CASSLASGSTDTQYF.

V usage is TRBV19 and J usage is TRBJ1-5, with TRBD1 matching over 7 bases. Germline values: CDR1 LNHDA, CDR2 SQIVND (reference sequence). The CDR3 length is 14 residues. V was clipped by 2 bases and J by 9 bases; unmatched bases: 7. This CDR3 reads CASSISQPGGPQHF. The CDR3, as DNA: TGTGCCAGTAGTATATCCCAACCAGGGGGGCCCCAGCATTTT.

This clone was seen only a few times. J is TRBJ2-3 and V is TRBV6-7, with TRBD2 matching over 14 bases. TRBV6-7 is placed among ORFs of uncertain function. V was pared by 6 bases and J by 7 bases, with 6 bases of the junction left unmatched. The CDR3 extends over 15 amino acids. CDR3 bases: TGTGCCAGCAGGGGCGGGACTAGCGGGAGCTATACGCAGTATTTT. Amino acid sequence: CASRGGTSGSYTQYF.

For the CDR3, the DNA is TGTGCCAGTAGTCCCATAGCGGGGCCCTACGAGCAGTACTTC. Its translation is CASSPIAGPYEQYF. This chain uses TRBV19 with TRBJ2-7; 8 nucleotides align to TRBD2. The CDR3 spans 14 residues. V was pared by 5 bases and J by 2 bases, with 5 bases of the junction left unmatched. Germline V lookup: CDR1 LNHDA, CDR2 SQIVND (reference sequence). Complete variable domain (other parts from reference TRBV19 and TRBJ2-7): DGGITQSPKYLFRKEGQNVTLSCEQNLNHDAMYWYRQDPGQGLRLIYYSQIVNDFQKGDIAEGYSVSREKKESFPLTVTSAQKNPTAFYLCASSPIAGPYEQYFGPGTRLTVT.

By sample share, this clone is large. The V call is TRBV6-8, the J call TRBJ2-2, with D unresolved. The CDR3 length is 13 residues. Deletions cut 5 bases from V and 4 bases from J, with 8 bases between. Germline V gene sequence: CDR1 MNHGY, CDR2 SAAAGT. The CDR3 DNA is TGTGCCAGCAGTAAACAGAGCACCGGGGAGCTGTTTTTT. This sequence encodes CASSKQSTGELFF.

The chain links TRBV19 to TRBJ1-4; D is undetermined. From germline, CDR1 is LNHDA and CDR2 SQIVND (reference sequence). Deletions cut 4 bases from V and 7 bases from J, with 13 bases between. This CDR3 has 14 residues. CDR3 amino acids: CASSRNSGGEKLFF. For the CDR3, the DNA is TGTGCCAGTAGTAGGAACTCGGGTGGTGAAAAACTGTTTTTT. The whole variable domain, filled in from reference TRBV19 and TRBJ1-4, reads DGGITQSPKYLFRKEGQNVTLSCEQNLNHDAMYWYRQDPGQGLRLIYYSQIVNDFQKGDIAEGYSVSREKKESFPLTVTSAQKNPTAFYLCASSRNSGGEKLFFGSGTQLSVL.

This clone appeared a few times. The chain has TRBV11-3 and TRBJ1-1; tentatively, D is TRBD1 (6 bases). The germline gives CDR1 SGHNT, CDR2 YENEEA. V dropped 5 bases and J dropped 4 bases, with 17 bases sitting between them. This CDR3 has 15 residues. CDR3: CASSLGTSGITEAFF. As DNA, the CDR3 is TGTGCCAGCAGCCTCGGGACATCGGGGATCACTGAAGCTTTCTTT.

The chain employs TRBV9 and TRBJ2-6; no firm D call. CDR1 SGDLS and CDR2 YYNGEE come from the germline V gene. The V end was cut by 3 bases, the J end by 2 bases, with 6 bases between. CDR3 length equals 14 residues. CDR3 in DNA: TGTGCCAGCAGCGCACCAGCTGGGGCCAACGTCCTGACTTTC. This sequence encodes CASSAPAGANVLTF.

The table lists this clone with a few counts. The V gene is TRBV5-1, the J gene TRBJ2-1, with D hard to call. Germline V gene data show CDR1 as SGHRS and CDR2 as YFSETQ. Trimming left V 3 bases short and J 6 bases short, with 19 bases between. CDR3 length: 16 residues. The CDR3 DNA sequence: TGCGCCAGCAGCTCCATGGGCACGGCTACGCTCAATGAGCAGTTCTTC. Protein product: CASSSMGTATLNEQFF. The full variable domain, completed using reference TRBV5-1 and TRBJ2-1, is KAGVTQTPRYLIKTRGQQVTLSCSPISGHRSVSWYQQTPGQGLQFLFEYFSETQRNKGNFPGRFSGRQFSNSRSEMNVSTLELGDSALYLCASSSMGTATLNEQFFGPGTRLTVL.

This clone is termed large. CDR3 residues: CASSETTSGINEQFF. For the CDR3, the DNA is TGTGCCAGCAGTGAGACGACTAGCGGGATAAATGAGCAGTTCTTC. The chain uses TRBV9 and TRBJ2-1, with 11 bases that match TRBD2. This CDR3 has 15 residues. V shed 5 bases, J shed 7 bases, and the junction held 8 bases outside the gene matches. The germline V gene encodes CDR1 SGDLS and CDR2 YYNGEE.

V gene TRBV28 combines with J gene TRBJ2-7, with a tentative D call TRBD1 (5 bases). Trimming removed 5 bases from V and 2 bases from J, with 13 bases in between. CDR3 length: 14 amino acids. CDR1 is MDHEN and CDR2 is SYDVKM in the germline V gene. This CDR3 is CASSLRQSPYEQYF. The CDR3, as DNA: TGTGCCAGCAGTCTCCGACAGTCACCCTACGAGCAGTACTTC.

The V gene is TRBV28, the J gene TRBJ1-1, with D unresolved. The V end lost 5 bases, the J end lost 6 bases, and 19 bases lay between the germline ends. Germline loops: CDR1 MDHEN, CDR2 SYDVKM. The CDR3 is 15 residues long. The CDR3 nucleotides read TGTGCCAGCAGTCTTTTACCTATGGGAGGCGCTGAAGCTTTCTTT. Its translation: CASSLLPMGGAEAFF.